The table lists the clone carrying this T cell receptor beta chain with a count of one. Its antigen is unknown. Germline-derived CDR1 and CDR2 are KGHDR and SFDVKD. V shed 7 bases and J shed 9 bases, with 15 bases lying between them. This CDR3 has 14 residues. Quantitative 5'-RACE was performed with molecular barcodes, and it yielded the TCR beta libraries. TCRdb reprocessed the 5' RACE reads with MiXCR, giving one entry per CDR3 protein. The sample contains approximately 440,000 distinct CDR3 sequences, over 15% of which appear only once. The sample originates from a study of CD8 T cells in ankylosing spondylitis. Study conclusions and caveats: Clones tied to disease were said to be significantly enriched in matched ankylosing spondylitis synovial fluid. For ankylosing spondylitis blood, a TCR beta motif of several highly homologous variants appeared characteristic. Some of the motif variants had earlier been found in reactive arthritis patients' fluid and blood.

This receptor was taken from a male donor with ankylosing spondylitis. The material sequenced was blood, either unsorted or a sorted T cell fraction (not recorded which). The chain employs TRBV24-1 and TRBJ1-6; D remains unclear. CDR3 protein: CATSLSNRVSPLHF. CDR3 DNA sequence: TGTGCCACCAGCCTGAGTAATCGGGTTTCACCCCTCCACTTT.